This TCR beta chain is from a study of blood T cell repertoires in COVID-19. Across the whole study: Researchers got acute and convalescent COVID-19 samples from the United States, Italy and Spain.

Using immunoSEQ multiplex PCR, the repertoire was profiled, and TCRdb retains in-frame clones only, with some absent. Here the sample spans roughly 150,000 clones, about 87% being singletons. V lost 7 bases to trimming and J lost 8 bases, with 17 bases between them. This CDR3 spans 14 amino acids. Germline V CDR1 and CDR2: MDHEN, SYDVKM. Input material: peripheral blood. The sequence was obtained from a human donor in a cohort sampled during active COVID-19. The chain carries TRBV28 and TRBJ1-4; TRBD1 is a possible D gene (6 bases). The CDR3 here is CASMGTGPGEKLFF. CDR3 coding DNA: TGTGCCAGCATGGGCACAGGGCCTGGGGAAAAACTGTTTTTT.